These 2 T cell receptor beta chains share one sample of origin, sequenced in a study of blood T cell repertoires in COVID-19. Method: immunoSEQ multiplex PCR; TCRdb's copy keeps in-frame clones and lacks some. Here the sample spans tens of thousands of clones, about nine tenths being singletons. Sequenced: peripheral blood. Receptors were obtained from a human donor in a cohort sampled during active COVID-19.

Only one count was recorded for this clone. J is TRBJ1-1 and V is TRBV6-5; TRBD1 matches at 8 bases. The CDR3 is 13 amino acids. Germline V gene data show CDR1 as MNHEY and CDR2 as SVGAGI. The V segment lost 6 bases and the J segment 5 bases; nucleotides outside the gene matches: 5. The CDR3 DNA follows: TGTGCCAGCAGGAAGGACAGGGTTACTGAAGCTTTCTTT. Its protein is CASRKDRVTEAFF.

The V and J genes are TRBV13 and TRBJ1-2, with TRBD1 matching over 10 bases. This CDR3 has 14 residues. Per germline, CDR1 PRHDT and CDR2 FYEKMQ (reference sequence). After removal of 3 bases from V and 8 bases from J, the junction contained 6 bases not matched to a gene. The CDR3 loop is CASSFAGTGDGYTF. The CDR3 DNA follows: TGTGCCAGCAGCTTCGCGGGGACAGGGGACGGCTACACCTTC.